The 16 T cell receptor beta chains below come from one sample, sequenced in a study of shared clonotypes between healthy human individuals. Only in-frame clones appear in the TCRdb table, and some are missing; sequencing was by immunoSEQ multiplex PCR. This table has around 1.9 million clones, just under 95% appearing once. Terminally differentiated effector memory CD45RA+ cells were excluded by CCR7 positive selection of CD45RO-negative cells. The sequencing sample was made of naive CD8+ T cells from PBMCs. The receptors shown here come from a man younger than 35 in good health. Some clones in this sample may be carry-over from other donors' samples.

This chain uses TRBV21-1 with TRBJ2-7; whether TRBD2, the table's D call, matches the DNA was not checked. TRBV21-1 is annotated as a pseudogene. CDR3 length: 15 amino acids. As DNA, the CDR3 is TGTGCCAGCAGCAAAGGGAGAGGGATTCCCCACGAGCAGTACTTC. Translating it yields CASSKGRGIPHEQYF.

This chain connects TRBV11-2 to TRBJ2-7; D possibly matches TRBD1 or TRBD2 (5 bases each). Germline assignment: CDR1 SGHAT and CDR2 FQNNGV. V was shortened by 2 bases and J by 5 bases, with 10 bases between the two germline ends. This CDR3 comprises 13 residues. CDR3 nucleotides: TGTGCCAGCAGCTTAACCCGGGACCACGAGCAGTACTTC. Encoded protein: CASSLTRDHEQYF. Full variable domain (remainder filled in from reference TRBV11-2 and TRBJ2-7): EAGVAQSPRYKIIEKRQSVAFWCNPISGHATLYWYQQILGQGPKLLIQFQNNGVVDDSQLPKDRFSAERLKGVDSTLKIQPAKLEDSAVYLCASSLTRDHEQYFGPGTRLTVT.

CDR3 region: CATSRLGTGYGYTF. The CDR3 DNA sequence: TGTGCCACCAGCAGGTTAGGGACAGGCTATGGCTACACCTTC. The V gene is TRBV15, the J gene TRBJ1-2; 8 bases line up with TRBD1. The CDR3 sequence is 14 residues long. V was pared by 3 bases and J by 4 bases, with 4 bases of the junction left unmatched. Per germline, CDR1 LNHNV and CDR2 YYDKDF (reference sequence). The full variable domain, with the rest looked up from reference TRBV15 and TRBJ1-2, is DAMVIQNPRYQVTQFGKPVTLSCSQTLNHNVMYWYQQKSSQAPKLLFHYYDKDFNNEADTPDNFQSRRPNTSFCFLDIRSPGLGDTAMYLCATSRLGTGYGYTFGSGTRLTVV.

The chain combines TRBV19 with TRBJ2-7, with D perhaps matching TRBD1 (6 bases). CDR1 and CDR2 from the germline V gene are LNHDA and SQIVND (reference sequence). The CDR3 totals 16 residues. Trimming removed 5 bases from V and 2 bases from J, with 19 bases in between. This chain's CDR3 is CASSPLGGRGTYEQYF. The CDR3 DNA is TGTGCCAGTAGTCCCCTTGGGGGCAGGGGTACCTACGAGCAGTACTTC.

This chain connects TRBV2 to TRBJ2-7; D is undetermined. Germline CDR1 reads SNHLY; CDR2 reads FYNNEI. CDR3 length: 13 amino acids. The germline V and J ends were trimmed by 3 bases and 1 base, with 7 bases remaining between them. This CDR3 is CASSESFSYEQYF. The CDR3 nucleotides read TGTGCCAGCAGTGAGAGTTTTTCCTACGAGCAGTACTTC.

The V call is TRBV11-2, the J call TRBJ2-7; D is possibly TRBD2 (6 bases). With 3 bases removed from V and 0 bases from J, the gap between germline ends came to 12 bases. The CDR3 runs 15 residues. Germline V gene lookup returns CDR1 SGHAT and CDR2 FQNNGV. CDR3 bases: TGTGCCAGCAGCTTGACGTACGGGGGCTCCTACGAGCAGTACTTC. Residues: CASSLTYGGSYEQYF.

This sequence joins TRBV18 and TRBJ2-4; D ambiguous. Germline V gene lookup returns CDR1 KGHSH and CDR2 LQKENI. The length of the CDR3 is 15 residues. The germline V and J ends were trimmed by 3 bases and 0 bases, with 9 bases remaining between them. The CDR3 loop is CASSPEALAKNIQYF. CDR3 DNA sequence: TGTGCCAGCTCACCCGAAGCTTTAGCCAAAAACATTCAGTACTTC.

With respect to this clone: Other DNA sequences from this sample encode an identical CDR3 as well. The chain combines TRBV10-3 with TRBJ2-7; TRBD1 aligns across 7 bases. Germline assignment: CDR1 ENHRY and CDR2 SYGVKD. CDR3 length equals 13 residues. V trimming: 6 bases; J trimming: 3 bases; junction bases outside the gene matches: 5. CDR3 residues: CAISSRDSYEQYF. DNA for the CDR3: TGTGCCATCAGCTCACGGGACAGCTACGAGCAGTACTTC.

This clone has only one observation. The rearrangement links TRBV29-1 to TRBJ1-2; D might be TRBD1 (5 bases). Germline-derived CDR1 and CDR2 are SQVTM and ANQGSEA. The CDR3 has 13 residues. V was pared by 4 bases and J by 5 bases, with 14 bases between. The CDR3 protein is CSVGGLAPYGYTF. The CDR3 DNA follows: TGCAGCGTTGGGGGCCTGGCCCCATATGGCTACACCTTC.

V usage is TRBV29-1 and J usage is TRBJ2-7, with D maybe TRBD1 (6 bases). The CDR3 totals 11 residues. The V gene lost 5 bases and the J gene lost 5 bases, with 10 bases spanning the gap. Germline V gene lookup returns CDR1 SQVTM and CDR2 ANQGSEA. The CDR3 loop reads CSVWTVHEQYF. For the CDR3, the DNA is TGCAGCGTTTGGACAGTCCACGAGCAGTACTTC.

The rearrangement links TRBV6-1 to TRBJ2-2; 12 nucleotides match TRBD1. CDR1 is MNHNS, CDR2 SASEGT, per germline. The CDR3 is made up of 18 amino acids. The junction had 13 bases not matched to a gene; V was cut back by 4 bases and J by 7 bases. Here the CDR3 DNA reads TGTGCCAGCAGTGCTGCGCGGGACAGGGGGCGCAGGAACGGGGAGCTGTTTTTT. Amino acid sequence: CASSAARDRGRRNGELFF.

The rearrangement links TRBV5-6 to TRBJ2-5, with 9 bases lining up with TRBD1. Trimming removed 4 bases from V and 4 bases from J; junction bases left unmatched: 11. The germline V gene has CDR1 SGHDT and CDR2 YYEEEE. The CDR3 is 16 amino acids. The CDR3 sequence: CASSLPHRGRGETQYF. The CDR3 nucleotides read TGTGCCAGCAGCCTACCACACAGGGGGCGAGGAGAGACCCAGTACTTC.

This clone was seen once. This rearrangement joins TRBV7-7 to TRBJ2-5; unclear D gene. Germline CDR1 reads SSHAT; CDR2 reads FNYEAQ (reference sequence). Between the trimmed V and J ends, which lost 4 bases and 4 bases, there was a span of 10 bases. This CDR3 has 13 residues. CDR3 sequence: CASSSSLRETQYF. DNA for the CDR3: TGTGCCAGCAGCTCCTCTCTAAGAGAGACCCAGTACTTC. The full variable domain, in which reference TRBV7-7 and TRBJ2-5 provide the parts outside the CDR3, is GAGVSQSPRYKVTKRGQDVTLRCDPISSHATLYWYQQALGQGPEFLTYFNYEAQPDKSGLPSDRFSAERPEGSISTLTIQRTEQRDSAMYRCASSSSLRETQYFGPGTRLLVL.

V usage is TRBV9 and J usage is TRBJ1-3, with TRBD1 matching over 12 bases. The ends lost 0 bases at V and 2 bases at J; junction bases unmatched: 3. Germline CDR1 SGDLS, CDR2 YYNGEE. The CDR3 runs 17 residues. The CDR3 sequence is CASSVARDRGPGNTIYF. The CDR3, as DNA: TGTGCCAGCAGCGTAGCTCGGGACAGGGGGCCTGGAAACACCATATATTTT.

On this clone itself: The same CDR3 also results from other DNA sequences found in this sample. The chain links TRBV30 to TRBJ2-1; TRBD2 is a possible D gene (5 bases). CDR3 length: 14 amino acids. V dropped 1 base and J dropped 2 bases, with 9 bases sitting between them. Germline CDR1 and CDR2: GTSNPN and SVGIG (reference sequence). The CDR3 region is CAWSGSGPYNEQFF. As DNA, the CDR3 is TGTGCCTGGAGTGGGAGCGGTCCCTACAATGAGCAGTTCTTC. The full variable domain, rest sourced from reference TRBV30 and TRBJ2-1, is SQTIHQWPATLVQPVGSPLSLECTVEGTSNPNLYWYRQAAGRGLQLLFYSVGIGQISSEVPQNLSASRPQDRQFILSSKKLLLSDSGFYLCAWSGSGPYNEQFFGPGTRLTVL.

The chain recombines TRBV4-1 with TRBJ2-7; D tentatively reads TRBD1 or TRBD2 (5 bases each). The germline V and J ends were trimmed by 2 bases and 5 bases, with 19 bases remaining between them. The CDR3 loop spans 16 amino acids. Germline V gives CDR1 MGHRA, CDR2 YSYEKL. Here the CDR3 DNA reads TGCGCCAGCAGCCAACTCGGACATTGGGGGAAAGACGAGCAGTACTTC. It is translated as CASSQLGHWGKDEQYF.